These T cell receptor beta chains were read from a single sample in a study of PD-1 blockade in mismatch repair-deficient tumors. Assay: immunoSEQ multiplex PCR; the TCRdb copy retains only in-frame clones and omits some. The sample has roughly 120,000 clones, 88% seen once; the top ten hold approximately 12%. The source material was peripheral blood, sampled roughly 67 weeks after starting pembrolizumab. Every receptor here comes from an adult with mismatch repair-deficient cancer. Each CDR3 is given with its conserved first and last residue. D genes are given only for firm matches.

V	J	D	DNA	CDR3
TRBV28	TRBJ1-1	-	TGTGCCAGCAGTCGTCCGGGACATGTGAACACTGAAGCTTTCTTT	CASSRPGHVNTEAFF
TRBV18	TRBJ2-6	-	TGTGCCAGCTCAAAAAACCAGGGGTCTGGGGCCAACGTCCTGACTTTC	CASSKNQGSGANVLTF
TRBV9	TRBJ1-5	TRBD1	TGTGCCAGCAGCCCAAGCGGGACAGGGAGCAATCAGCCCCAGCATTTT	CASSPSGTGSNQPQHF
TRBV10-3	TRBJ2-5	-	TGTGCCATCAATCAGGGAAATGGGGAGACCCAGTACTTC	CAINQGNGETQYF
TRBV28	TRBJ2-1	TRBD1	TGTGCCAGCAGGGACAGGGGGCCAGTGAGCTCCTACAATGAGCAGTTCTTC	CASRDRGPVSSYNEQFF
TRBV28	TRBJ2-1	TRBD2	TGTGCCAGCAGTGCGGAAACTAGCGGGAACGGTGAGCAGTTCTTC	CASSAETSGNGEQFF
TRBV5-1	TRBJ2-1	-	TGCGCCAGCAGCCAAATGAGGGAGGACACCTACAATGAGCAGTTCTTC	CASSQMREDTYNEQFF
TRBV2	TRBJ2-4	-	TGTGCCAGCAGTGCCCCTCTAGCCAAAAACATTCAGTACTTC	CASSAPLAKNIQYF
TRBV6-5	TRBJ2-7	-	TGTGCCAGCGGGCGGGACTTCACCTACGAGCAGTACTTC	CASGRDFTYEQYF
TRBV11-2	TRBJ2-2	TRBD1	TGTGCCAGCGACGGGACAGGGATCGCCGGGGAGCTGTTTTTT	CASDGTGIAGELFF